A selection of T cell receptor beta chains follows, all from one sample in a study of blood T cell repertoires in COVID-19. Assay used: immunoSEQ multiplex PCR; TCRdb lists only in-frame clones, some missing. The table has about 330,000 clones, approximately 87% seen once; the top ten hold approximately 5.3%. The sequenced sample consisted of PBMCs or T cells enriched from blood (not recorded which). Every receptor here comes from a woman in her twenties or thirties who had recovered from COVID-19. CDR3s leave out the opening cysteine and the closing phenylalanine or tryptophan. D genes are given only for firm matches.

>TRBJ2-5|.|TRBV11-2
ASSLGSGLETQY
>TRBJ1-5|TRBD1|TRBV7-9
ASSRWTGSDNQPQH
>TRBJ1-4|.|TRBV7-9
ASSLLAGILF
>TRBJ1-2|.|TRBV5-5
ASSPQGKGYGYT
>TRBJ2-3|TRBD2|TRBV19
ATRLAGTQY
>TRBJ1-4|TRBD1|TRBV25-1
ASCSDRANEKLF
>TRBJ2-3|.|TRBV27
ASRRDLLAGDTQY
>TRBJ1-6|.|TRBV9
ASSVEESYSPLH
>TRBJ2-7|.|TRBV25-1
ASSELHHSYEQY
>TRBJ1-1|.|TRBV7-9
ASSLYTRDLVNTEAF
>TRBJ1-5|.|TRBV7-9
ASSSGVQLPQH
>TRBJ1-6|.|TRBV27
ASSLSGLGSPLH
>TRBJ1-4|TRBD1|TRBV18
ASSPGQSNEKLF
>TRBJ1-1|TRBD1|TRBV5-5
ASSWELGQGVDTEAF
>TRBJ2-5|.|TRBV12-3/TRBV12-4
ASSLGGQETQY
>TRBJ2-7|.|TRBV5-6
ASSLIGSGMGEQY
>TRBJ1-6|.|TRBV10-1
ASSSGNSPLH
>TRBJ2-7|.|TRBV6-5
ASRQSPQVGEQY
>TRBJ1-6|TRBD1|TRBV5-6
ASGIRGQSPLH
>TRBJ1-2|TRBD1|TRBV10-2
ASMTGEAYGYT
>TRBJ1-1|.|TRBV9
ASSVGGRPEAF
>TRBJ2-7|TRBD1|TRBV6-5
ASSRQGFNYEQY
>TRBJ1-2|.|TRBV19
ASSTPGLDYGYT
>TRBJ1-1|TRBD1|TRBV5-1
ASSFSYRQGQGAF
>TRBJ1-6|TRBD1|TRBV7-8
ASSPRGQGDNSPLH
>TRBJ2-2|TRBD1|TRBV7-2
ASSLVGTGGPGELF
>TRBJ1-2|.|TRBV7-2
ASSLQGKAYGYT
>TRBJ1-1|.|TRBV29-1
SVRGGTAEAF
>TRBJ1-2|TRBD1|TRBV4-2
ASSQDTGVDYGYT
>TRBJ2-7|TRBD1|TRBV7-2
ASSPGQGPYEQY
>TRBJ2-7|TRBD1|TRBV28
ASSPRAGQGFDEQY
>TRBJ1-5|.|TRBV2
ASSESRSGHH
>TRBJ2-5|TRBD1|TRBV18
ASSRDRAGETQY
>TRBJ1-1|TRBD1|TRBV5-1
ASSSQGGTEAF
>TRBJ2-1|.|TRBV19
ASSIVAWGGSLPDEQF
>TRBJ2-5|TRBD2|TRBV11-2
ASSFSWEGETQY